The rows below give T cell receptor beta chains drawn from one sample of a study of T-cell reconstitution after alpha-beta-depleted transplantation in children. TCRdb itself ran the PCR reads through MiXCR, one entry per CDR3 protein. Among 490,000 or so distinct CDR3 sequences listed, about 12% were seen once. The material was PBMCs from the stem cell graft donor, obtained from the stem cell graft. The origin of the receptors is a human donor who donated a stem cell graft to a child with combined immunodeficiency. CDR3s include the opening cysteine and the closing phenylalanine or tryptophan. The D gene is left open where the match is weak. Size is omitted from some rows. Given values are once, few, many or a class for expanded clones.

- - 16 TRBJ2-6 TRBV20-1 CSARDQGGSGANVLTF TGCAGTGCTAGAGATCAGGGGGGCTCTGGGGCCAACGTCCTGACTTTC
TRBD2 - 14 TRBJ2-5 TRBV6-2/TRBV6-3 CASSSGEGPETQYF TGTGCCAGCAGTTCCGGGGAGGGCCCAGAGACCCAGTACTTC
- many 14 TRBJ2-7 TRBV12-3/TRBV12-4 CASSRSLAIYEQYF TGTGCCAGCAGCCGATCCCTAGCGATCTACGAGCAGTACTTC
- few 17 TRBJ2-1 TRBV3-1 CASSQELEGTSYNEQFF TGTGCCAGCAGCCAAGAGTTAGAGGGGACCTCCTACAATGAGCAGTTCTTC
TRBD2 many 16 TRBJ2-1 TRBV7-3 CASSSDTGLSYNEQFF TGTGCCAGCAGCTCCGATACGGGACTATCCTACAATGAGCAGTTCTTC
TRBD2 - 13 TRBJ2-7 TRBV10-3 CAITAGGPYEQYF TGTGCCATCACGGCGGGAGGGCCTTACGAGCAGTACTTC
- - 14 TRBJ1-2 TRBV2 CASSGEGPFYGYTF TGTGCCAGCAGTGGAGAAGGGCCGTTCTATGGCTACACCTTC
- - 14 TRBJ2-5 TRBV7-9 CASSLSQGRETQYF TGTGCCAGCAGCTTATCACAGGGCCGAGAGACCCAGTACTTC
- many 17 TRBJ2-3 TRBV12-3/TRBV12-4 CASSRGWGNLHTDTQYF TGTGCCAGCAGCCGAGGATGGGGCAACCTCCACACAGATACGCAGTATTTT
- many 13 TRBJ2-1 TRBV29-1 CSVEGAAYNEQFF TGCAGCGTTGAAGGGGCGGCCTACAATGAGCAGTTCTTC
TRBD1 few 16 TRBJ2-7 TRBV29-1 CSVEDASTGEDYEQYF TGCAGCGTTGAAGATGCGTCTACAGGGGAAGACTACGAGCAGTACTTC
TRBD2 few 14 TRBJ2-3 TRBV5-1 CASSATSGGAPQYF TGCGCCAGCAGCGCAACTAGCGGGGGGGCGCCGCAGTATTTT
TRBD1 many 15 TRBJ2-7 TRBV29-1 CSVERRDRGFYEQYF TGCAGCGTTGAACGGAGGGACAGGGGCTTCTACGAGCAGTACTTC
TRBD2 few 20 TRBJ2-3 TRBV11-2 CASSSLEPLRGGRNTDTQYF TGTGCCAGCAGCTCCCTAGAGCCCTTGCGGGGGGGCCGGAACACAGATACGCAGTATTTT
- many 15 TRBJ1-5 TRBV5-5 CASSLTVGGNQPQHF TGTGCCAGCAGCTTGACAGTTGGTGGCAATCAGCCCCAGCATTTT
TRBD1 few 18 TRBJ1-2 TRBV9 CASSVTVDRDPQSYGYTF TGTGCCAGCAGCGTAACGGTCGACAGGGACCCCCAGAGCTATGGCTACACCTTC
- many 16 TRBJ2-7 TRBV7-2 CASSLVPTFYSYEQYF TGTGCCAGCAGCTTAGTGCCCACTTTTTACTCCTACGAGCAGTACTTC
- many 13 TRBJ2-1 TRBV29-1 CSVELGGLDEQFF TGCAGCGTTGAACTAGGCGGGTTGGATGAGCAGTTCTTC
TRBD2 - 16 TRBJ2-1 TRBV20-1 CSAISGGAPTHNEQFF TGCAGTGCTATTAGCGGGGGAGCCCCGACACACAATGAGCAGTTCTTC
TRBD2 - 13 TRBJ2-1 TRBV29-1 CSVPGLAVNEQFF TGCAGCGTCCCGGGACTAGCGGTAAATGAGCAGTTCTTC
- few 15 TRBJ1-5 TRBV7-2 CASSMDRSSNQPQHF TGTGCCAGCAGCATGGACAGATCTAGCAATCAGCCCCAGCATTTT
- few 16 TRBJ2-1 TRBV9 CASSVIAASSYNEQFF TGTGCCAGCAGCGTTATAGCGGCAAGCTCCTACAATGAGCAGTTCTTC
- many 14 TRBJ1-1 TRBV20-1 CSARAQAGWTEAFF TGCAGTGCTAGAGCACAGGCCGGGTGGACTGAAGCTTTCTTT
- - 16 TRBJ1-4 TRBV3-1 CASSQDPARADEKLFF TGTGCCAGCAGCCAAGATCCGGCCCGGGCCGATGAAAAACTGTTTTTT
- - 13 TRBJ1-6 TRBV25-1 CASSVTGNSPLHF TGTGCCAGCAGTGTTACAGGGAATTCACCCCTCCACTTT
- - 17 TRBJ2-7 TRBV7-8 CASSGGGDSINSYEQYF TGTGCCAGCAGCGGGGGAGGGGACAGCATAAACTCCTACGAGCAGTACTTC
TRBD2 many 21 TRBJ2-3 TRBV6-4 CASSQEDSSTTSGQTTDTQYF TGTGCCAGCAGCCAGGAAGACTCAAGCACAACTAGCGGTCAGACCACAGATACGCAGTATTTT
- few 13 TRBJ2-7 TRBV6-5 CASSYGGTYEQYF TGTGCCAGCAGTTATGGGGGCACCTACGAGCAGTACTTC
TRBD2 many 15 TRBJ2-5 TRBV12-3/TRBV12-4 CASSLWDSGQETQYF TGTGCCAGCAGTTTATGGGATAGCGGGCAAGAGACCCAGTACTTC
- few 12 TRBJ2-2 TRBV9 CASSADTGELFF TGTGCCAGCAGCGCCGACACCGGGGAGCTGTTTTTT
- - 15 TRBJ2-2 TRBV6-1 CASSPRGPESGELFF TGTGCCAGCAGTCCCCGTGGGCCGGAGAGCGGGGAGCTGTTTTTT
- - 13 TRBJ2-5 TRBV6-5 CASSYLGSETQYF TGTGCCAGCAGTTACCTTGGTTCTGAGACCCAGTACTTC
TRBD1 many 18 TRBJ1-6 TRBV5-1 CASSVHTGTGGSNSPLHF TGCGCCAGCAGCGTACACACCGGGACAGGGGGCTCTAATTCACCCCTCCACTTT
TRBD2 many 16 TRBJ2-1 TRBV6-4 CASSDSIAGDYNEQFF TGTGCCAGCAGTGACTCGATAGCGGGGGACTACAATGAGCAGTTCTTC
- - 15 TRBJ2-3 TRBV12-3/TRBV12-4 CASSLVRTGPDTQYF TGTGCCAGCAGTTTAGTTCGGACGGGGCCAGATACGCAGTATTTT
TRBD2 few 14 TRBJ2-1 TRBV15 CATTSGRRIYEQFF TGTGCCACCACTAGCGGGAGACGGATCTATGAGCAGTTCTTC
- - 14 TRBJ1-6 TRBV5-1 CASSFGQNNSPLHF TGCGCCAGCTCGTTTGGACAGAATAATTCACCCCTCCACTTT
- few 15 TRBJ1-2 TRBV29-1 CSVEFSLGLTMYHTF TGCAGCGTTGAATTTAGCCTCGGGCTAACGATGTACCACACCTTC
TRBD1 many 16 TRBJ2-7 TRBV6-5 CASTGGLAGWTYEQYF TGTGCCAGTACAGGGGGCCTGGCGGGATGGACCTACGAGCAGTACTTC
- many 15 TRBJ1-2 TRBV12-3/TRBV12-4 CASRRSRGLGYGYTF TGTGCCAGCAGACGAAGTCGGGGGCTGGGCTATGGCTACACCTTC
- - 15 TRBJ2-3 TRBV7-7 CASSLTETSTDTQYF TGTGCTAGCAGCTTAACGGAGACTAGCACAGATACGCAGTATTTT